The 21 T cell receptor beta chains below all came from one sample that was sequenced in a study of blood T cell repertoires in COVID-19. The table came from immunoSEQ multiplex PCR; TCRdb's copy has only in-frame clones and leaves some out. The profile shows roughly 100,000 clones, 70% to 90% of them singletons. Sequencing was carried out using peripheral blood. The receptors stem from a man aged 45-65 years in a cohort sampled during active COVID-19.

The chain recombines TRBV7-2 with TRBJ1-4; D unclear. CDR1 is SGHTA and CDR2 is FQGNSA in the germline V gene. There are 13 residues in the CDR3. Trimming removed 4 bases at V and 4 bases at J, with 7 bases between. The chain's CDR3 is CASSSNHNEKLFF. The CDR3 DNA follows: TGTGCCAGCAGCTCTAACCATAATGAAAAACTGTTTTTT.

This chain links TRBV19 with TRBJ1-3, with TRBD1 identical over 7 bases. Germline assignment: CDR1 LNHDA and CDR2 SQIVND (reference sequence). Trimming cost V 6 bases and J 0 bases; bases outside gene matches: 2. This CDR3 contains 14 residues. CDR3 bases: TGTGCCAGTAGCTGGGACAGCTCTGGAAACACCATATATTTT. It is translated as CASSWDSSGNTIYF.

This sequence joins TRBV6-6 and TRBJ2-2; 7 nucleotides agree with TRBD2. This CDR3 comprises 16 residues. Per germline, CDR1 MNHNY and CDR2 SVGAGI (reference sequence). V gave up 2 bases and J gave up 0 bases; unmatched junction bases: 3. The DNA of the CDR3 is TGTGCCAGCAGTTACCCCGGGGGGTCGAACACCGGGGAGCTGTTTTTT. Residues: CASSYPGGSNTGELFF.

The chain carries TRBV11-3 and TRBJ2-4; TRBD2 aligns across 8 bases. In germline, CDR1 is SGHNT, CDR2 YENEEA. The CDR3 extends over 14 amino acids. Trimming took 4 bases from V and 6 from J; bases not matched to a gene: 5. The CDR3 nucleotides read TGTGCCAGCAGCTCCCCCGGGGGGGGAAACATTCAGTACTTC. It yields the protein CASSSPGGGNIQYF.

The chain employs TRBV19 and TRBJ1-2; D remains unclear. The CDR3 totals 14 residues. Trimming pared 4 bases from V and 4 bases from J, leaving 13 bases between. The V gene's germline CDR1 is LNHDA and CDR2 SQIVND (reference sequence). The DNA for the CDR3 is TGTGCCAGTAGTACAGCTACAGTCCCCTATGGCTACACCTTC. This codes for CASSTATVPYGYTF.

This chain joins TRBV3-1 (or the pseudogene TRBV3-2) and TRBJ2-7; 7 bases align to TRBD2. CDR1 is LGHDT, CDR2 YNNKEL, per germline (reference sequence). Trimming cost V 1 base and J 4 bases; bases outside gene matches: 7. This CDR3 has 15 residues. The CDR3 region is CASSQAPGTIYEQYV. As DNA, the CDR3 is TGTGCCAGCAGCCAAGCACCGGGGACTATATACGAGCAGTACGTC.

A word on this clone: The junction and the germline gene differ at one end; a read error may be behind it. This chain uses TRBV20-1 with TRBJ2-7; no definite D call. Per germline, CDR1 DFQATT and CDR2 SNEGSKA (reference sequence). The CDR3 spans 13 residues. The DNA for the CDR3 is TGCAGTGCTAGTCAACCTTCCACCTACCAGCAGTACTTC. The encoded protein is CSASQPSTYQQYF.

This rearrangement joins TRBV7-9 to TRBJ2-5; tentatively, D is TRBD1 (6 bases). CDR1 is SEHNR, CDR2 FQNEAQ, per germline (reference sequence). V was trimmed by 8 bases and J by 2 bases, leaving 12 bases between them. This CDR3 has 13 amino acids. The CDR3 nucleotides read TGTGCCAGCCTACAGGGAAATCAAGAGACCCAGTACTTC. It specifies CASLQGNQETQYF.

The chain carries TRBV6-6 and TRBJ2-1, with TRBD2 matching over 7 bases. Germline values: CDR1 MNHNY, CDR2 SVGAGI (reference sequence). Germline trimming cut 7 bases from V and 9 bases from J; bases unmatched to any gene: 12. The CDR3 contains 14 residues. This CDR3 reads CASTQGGALGEQFF. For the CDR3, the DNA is TGTGCCAGCACCCAGGGAGGGGCGCTCGGTGAGCAGTTCTTC.

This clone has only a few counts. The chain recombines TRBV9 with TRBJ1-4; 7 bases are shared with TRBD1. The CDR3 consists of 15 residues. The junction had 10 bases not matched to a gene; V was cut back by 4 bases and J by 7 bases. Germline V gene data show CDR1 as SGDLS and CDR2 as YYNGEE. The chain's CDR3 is CASSTETGWGEKLFF. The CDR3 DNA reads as TGTGCCAGCAGCACAGAGACAGGGTGGGGTGAAAAACTGTTTTTT. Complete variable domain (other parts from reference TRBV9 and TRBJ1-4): DSGVTQTPKHLITATGQRVTLRCSPRSGDLSVYWYQQSLDQGLQFLIQYYNGEERAKGNILERFSAQQFPDLHSELNLSSLELGDSALYFCASSTETGWGEKLFFGSGTQLSVL.

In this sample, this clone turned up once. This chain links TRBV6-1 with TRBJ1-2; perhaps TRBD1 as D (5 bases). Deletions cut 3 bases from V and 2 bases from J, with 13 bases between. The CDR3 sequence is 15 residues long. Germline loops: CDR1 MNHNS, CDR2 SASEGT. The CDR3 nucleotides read TGTGCCAGCAGTGAGTCCCGGGACTACAACTATGGCTACACCTTC. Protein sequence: CASSESRDYNYGYTF.

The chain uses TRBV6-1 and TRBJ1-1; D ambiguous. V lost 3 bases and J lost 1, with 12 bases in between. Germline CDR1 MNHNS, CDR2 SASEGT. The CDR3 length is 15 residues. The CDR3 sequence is CASSDEWARNTEAFF. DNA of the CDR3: TGTGCCAGCAGTGACGAATGGGCCAGGAACACTGAAGCTTTCTTT.

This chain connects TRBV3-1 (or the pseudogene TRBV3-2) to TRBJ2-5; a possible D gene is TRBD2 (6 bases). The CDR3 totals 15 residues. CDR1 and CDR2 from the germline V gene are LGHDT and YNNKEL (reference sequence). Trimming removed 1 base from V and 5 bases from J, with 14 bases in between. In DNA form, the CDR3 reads TGTGCCAGCAGCCAAGCGGGCGGGGTGTCGGAGACCCAGTACTTC. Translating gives CASSQAGGVSETQYF.

The CDR3 region has the DNA TGTGCCAGCAGTTACTTACAGGGGGCAGCTAACTATGGCTACACCTTC. Amino acid sequence: CASSYLQGAANYGYTF. This chain links TRBV6-5 with TRBJ1-2; 9 bases are shared with TRBD1. The CDR3 covers 16 residues. Germline V lookup: CDR1 MNHEY, CDR2 SVGAGI. V gave up 1 base and J gave up 0 bases; unmatched junction bases: 3.

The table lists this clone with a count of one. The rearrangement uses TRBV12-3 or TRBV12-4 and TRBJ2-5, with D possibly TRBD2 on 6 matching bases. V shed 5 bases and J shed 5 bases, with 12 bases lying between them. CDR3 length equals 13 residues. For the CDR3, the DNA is TGTGCCAGCAGTGAAGCGGGTTGGGAGACCCAGTACTTC. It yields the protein CASSEAGWETQYF.

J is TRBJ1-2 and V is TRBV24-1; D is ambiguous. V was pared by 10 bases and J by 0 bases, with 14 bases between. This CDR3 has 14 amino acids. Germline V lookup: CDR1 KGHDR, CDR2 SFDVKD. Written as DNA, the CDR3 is TGTGCCACTGCGGCCCCACCACCTAACTATGGCTACACCTTC. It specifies CATAAPPPNYGYTF.

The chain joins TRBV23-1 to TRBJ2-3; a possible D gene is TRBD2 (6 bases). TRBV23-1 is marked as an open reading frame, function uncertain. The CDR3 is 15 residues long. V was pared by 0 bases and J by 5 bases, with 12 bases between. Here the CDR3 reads CASSQSGRRGDTQYF. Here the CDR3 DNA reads TGCGCCAGCAGTCAATCGGGGCGGCGGGGAGATACGCAGTATTTT.

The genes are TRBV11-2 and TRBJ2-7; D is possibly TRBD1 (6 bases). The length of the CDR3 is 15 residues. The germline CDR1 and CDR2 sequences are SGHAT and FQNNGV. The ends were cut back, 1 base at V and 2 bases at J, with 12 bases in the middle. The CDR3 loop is CASSLASQGPYEQYV. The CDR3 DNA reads TGTGCCAGCAGCTTAGCTTCGCAGGGGCCCTACGAGCAGTACGTC.

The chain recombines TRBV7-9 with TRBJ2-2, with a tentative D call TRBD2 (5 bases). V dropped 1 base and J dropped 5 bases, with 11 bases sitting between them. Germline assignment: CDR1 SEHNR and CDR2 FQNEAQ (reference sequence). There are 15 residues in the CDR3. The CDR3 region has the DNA TGTGCCAGCAGCTTAGGAGAGGGTATAACCGGGGAGCTGTTTTTT. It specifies CASSLGEGITGELFF.

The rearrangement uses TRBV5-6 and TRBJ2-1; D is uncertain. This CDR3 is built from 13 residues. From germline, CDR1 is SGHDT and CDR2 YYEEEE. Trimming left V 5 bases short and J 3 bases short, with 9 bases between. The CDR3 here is CASRTIDYNEQFF. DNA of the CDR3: TGTGCCAGCAGGACAATTGACTACAATGAGCAGTTCTTC.

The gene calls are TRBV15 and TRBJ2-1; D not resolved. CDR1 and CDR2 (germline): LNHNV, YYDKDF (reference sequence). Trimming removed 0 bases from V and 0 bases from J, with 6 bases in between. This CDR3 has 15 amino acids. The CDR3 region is CATSRDLGSYNEQFF. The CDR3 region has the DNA TGTGCCACCAGCAGAGATCTAGGCTCCTACAATGAGCAGTTCTTC.